This TCR beta chain came from a study of shared clonotypes between healthy human individuals. V was trimmed by 5 bases and J by 5 bases, leaving 19 bases between them. This CDR3 contains 16 residues. Germline assignment: CDR1 SGHTA and CDR2 FQGNSA. Sequenced by immunoSEQ multiplex PCR; TCRdb stores in-frame clones only, minus some. The data show about 2.3 million clones, 85% to 95% seen once. V gene TRBV7-2 combines with J gene TRBJ2-1; D gene uncertain. The origin of this receptor is a man aged 18 to 30 in good health. Some clones in this sample may be carry-over from other donors' samples. Sequenced input: naive CD4+ T cells from PBMCs. Subset described: CD45RA+ positively selected. The CDR3 DNA sequence: TGTGCCAGCAGCCTCCCCCTCCGGGCACAGAACAATGAGCAGTTCTTC. Its protein is CASSLPLRAQNNEQFF.